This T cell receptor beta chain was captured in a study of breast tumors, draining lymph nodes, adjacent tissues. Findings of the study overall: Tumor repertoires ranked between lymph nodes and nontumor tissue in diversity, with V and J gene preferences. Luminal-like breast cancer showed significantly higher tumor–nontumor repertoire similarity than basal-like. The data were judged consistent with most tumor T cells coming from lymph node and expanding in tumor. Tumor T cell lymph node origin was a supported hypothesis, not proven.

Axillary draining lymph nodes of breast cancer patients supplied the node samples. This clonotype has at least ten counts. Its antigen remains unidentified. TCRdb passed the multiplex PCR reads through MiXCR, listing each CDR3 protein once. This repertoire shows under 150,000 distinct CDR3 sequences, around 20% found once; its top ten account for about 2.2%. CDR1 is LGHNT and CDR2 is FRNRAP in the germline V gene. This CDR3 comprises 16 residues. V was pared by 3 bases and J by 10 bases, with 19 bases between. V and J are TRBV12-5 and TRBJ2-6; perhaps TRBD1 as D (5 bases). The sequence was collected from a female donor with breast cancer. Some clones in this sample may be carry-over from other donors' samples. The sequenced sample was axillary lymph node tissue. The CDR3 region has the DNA TGTGCTAGTGGTTTTCTCCCTGAGGCAGGGATAAACGTCCTGACTTTC. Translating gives CASGFLPEAGINVLTF.